Presented here are 25 T cell receptor beta chains from one specimen sequenced in a study of cytomegalovirus exposure and HLA in healthy donors. Primers: 60 Vbeta forward and 13 Jbeta reverse. Some clones are missing from TCRdb's copy, which holds only in-frame ones; the method was immunoSEQ multiplex PCR. This sample yields around 140,000 clones, of which 60% to 80% are seen a single time; around 7.2% belongs to the top ten. The material sequenced was PBMCs. These receptor sequences come from a male donor in good health and CMV-seronegative.

In this sample, this clone turned up once. The chain combines TRBV10-3 with TRBJ1-1, with 7 nucleotides matching TRBD1. CDR3 length equals 15 residues. The J segment lost 0 bases and the V segment lost 6 bases, leaving 7 bases of the junction unmatched. Germline V lookup: CDR1 ENHRY, CDR2 SYGVKD. The CDR3 region has the DNA TGTGCCATCAGGGCGTCCGGGACAGTGAACACTGAAGCTTTCTTT. Translated: CAIRASGTVNTEAFF.

V and J are TRBV5-3 and TRBJ1-2, with TRBD1 matching 8 bases. TRBV5-3 is an ORF for which the function is uncertain. This CDR3 is 13 amino acids long. The J segment lost 7 bases and the V segment lost 5 bases, leaving 7 bases of the junction unmatched. The CDR3 nucleotides read TGTGCCAGAAGTCTCAGGGGGCTGGGTGGCTACACCTTC. Amino acids: CARSLRGLGGYTF.

The chain employs TRBV11-1 and TRBJ2-7, with TRBD1 matching over 7 bases. J was trimmed by 5 bases and V by 5 bases; bases with no gene match: 12. This CDR3 has 15 residues. Per germline, CDR1 SGHAT and CDR2 FQDESV (reference sequence). CDR3: CASSRLYRGEHEQYF. Here the CDR3 DNA reads TGTGCCAGCAGCCGCTTATACAGGGGCGAACACGAGCAGTACTTC.

This clone is a singleton in its sample. Just one base apart from a much larger clone, this may be a read error. At the DNA level, this CDR3 is encoded by other sequences in the same sample as well. This chain uses TRBV7-8 with TRBJ1-5; D unresolved. Germline CDR1 reads SGHVS; CDR2 reads FQNEAQ. The CDR3 length is 11 residues. The CDR3 DNA is TGCGCCAGCGGCCACAATCAGCCCCAGCATTTT. Translated, it gives CASGHNQPQHF. The entire variable domain, with the rest obtained from reference TRBV7-8 and TRBJ1-5, is as follows: GAGVSQSPRYKVAKRGQDVALRCDPISGHVSLFWYQQALGQGPEFLTYFQNEAQLDKSGLPSDRFFAERPEGSVSTLKIQRTQQEDSAVYLCASGHNQPQHFGDGTRLSIL.

The chain uses TRBV7-3 and TRBJ2-3; TRBD2 agrees at 13 bases. With 3 bases clipped from V and 6 bases from J, the junction kept 6 bases outside the gene matches. In germline, CDR1 is SGHTA, CDR2 FQGTGA. The CDR3 totals 16 residues. The CDR3 spells CASSLRLAGGSDTQYF. The CDR3 DNA sequence: TGTGCCAGCAGCTTGCGACTAGCGGGAGGTTCGGATACGCAGTATTTT.

CDR3: CASKLAGGAPGELFF. CDR3 sequence (DNA): TGTGCCAGCAAACTAGCGGGAGGAGCGCCCGGGGAGCTGTTTTTT. This chain uses TRBV28 with TRBJ2-2; 12 positions agree with TRBD2. The CDR3 spans 15 residues. In germline, CDR1 is MDHEN, CDR2 SYDVKM. V was clipped by 7 bases and J by 6 bases; unmatched bases: 6. The full variable domain, in which reference TRBV28 and TRBJ2-2 provide the parts outside the CDR3, is DVKVTQSSRYLVKRTGEKVFLECVQDMDHENMFWYRQDPGLGLRLIYFSYDVKMKEKGDIPEGYSVSREKKERFSLILESASTNQTSMYLCASKLAGGAPGELFFGEGSRLTVL.

This clone was recorded once. The V and J genes are TRBV28 and TRBJ1-4; a possible D gene is TRBD1 (6 bases). The germline V gene encodes CDR1 MDHEN and CDR2 SYDVKM. This CDR3 is 15 amino acids long. The V gene lost 1 base and the J gene lost 8 bases, with 14 bases spanning the gap. CDR3 sequence: CASSLFGGRGEKLFF. In DNA form, the CDR3 reads TGTGCCAGCAGTTTATTCGGAGGCAGGGGAGAAAAACTGTTTTTT.

This chain joins TRBV28 and TRBJ1-2; TRBD1 matches at 7 bases. After removal of 5 bases from V and 0 bases from J, the junction contained 3 bases not matched to a gene. Germline V lookup: CDR1 MDHEN, CDR2 SYDVKM. CDR3 length equals 14 residues. The CDR3 nucleotides read TGTGCCAGCAGTCTAGGGACAGCTAACTATGGCTACACCTTC. It codes for CASSLGTANYGYTF.

The chain is built from TRBV5-6 and TRBJ1-2, with D possibly matching TRBD1 (5 bases). V was shortened by 0 bases and J by 2 bases, with 11 bases between the two germline ends. Germline CDR1 is SGHDT and CDR2 is YYEEEE. The CDR3 consists of 15 residues. CDR3: CASSLVPGNNYGYTF. CDR3 nucleotide sequence: TGTGCCAGCAGCTTGGTGCCAGGGAACAACTATGGCTACACCTTC.

The gene calls are TRBV28 and TRBJ1-4; tentative D call: TRBD1 (6 bases). The ends were cut back, 3 bases at V and 7 bases at J, with 9 bases in the middle. The CDR3 consists of 13 residues. Per germline, CDR1 MDHEN and CDR2 SYDVKM. Here the CDR3 DNA reads TGTGCCAGCAGTTTTCACAGGGCTGAAAAACTGTTTTTT. It yields the protein CASSFHRAEKLFF.

The chain joins TRBV5-1 to TRBJ2-7, with 7 bases matching TRBD1. This CDR3 is built from 13 residues. Germline V CDR1 and CDR2: SGHRS, YFSETQ. Trimming cost V 4 bases and J 4 bases; bases outside gene matches: 5. Written as DNA, the CDR3 is TGCGCCAGCAGCCAGCGACAGGGATACGAGCAGTACTTC. Protein sequence: CASSQRQGYEQYF.

The chain links TRBV5-5 to TRBJ1-6; D remains unclear. Looked up from germline, CDR1 is SGHKS and CDR2 is YYEKEE (reference sequence). The V end was cut by 0 bases, the J end by 8 bases, with 6 bases between. This CDR3 has 13 residues. For the CDR3, the DNA is TGTGCCAGCAGCTTGGTCGCGGATTCACCCCTCCACTTT. Translated, it gives CASSLVADSPLHF.

The chain's CDR3 is CASSPGLPHEQYF. For the CDR3, the DNA is TGTGCCAGCTCACCTGGGCTTCCCCACGAGCAGTACTTC. J is TRBJ2-7 and V is TRBV18; no definite D call. The V end lost 3 bases, the J end lost 5 bases, and 11 bases lay between the germline ends. The CDR3 is 13 amino acids. Per the germline V gene, CDR1 is KGHSH and CDR2 is LQKENI. The whole variable domain, filled in from reference TRBV18 and TRBJ2-7, reads NAGVMQNPRHLVRRRGQEARLRCSPMKGHSHVYWYRQLPEEGLKFMVYLQKENIIDESGMPKERFSAEFPKEGPSILRIQQVVRGDSAAYFCASSPGLPHEQYFGPGTRLTVT.

This chain joins TRBV9 and TRBJ1-1; D possibly corresponds to TRBD1 (6 bases). V was shortened by 3 bases and J by 8 bases, with 26 bases between the two germline ends. The length of the CDR3 is 17 residues. Per the germline V gene, CDR1 is SGDLS and CDR2 is YYNGEE. CDR3: CASSGVGGGGRGLEAFF. CDR3 bases: TGTGCCAGCAGCGGAGTAGGGGGAGGGGGACGGGGACTAGAAGCTTTCTTT. The full variable domain, in which reference TRBV9 and TRBJ1-1 provide the parts outside the CDR3, is DSGVTQTPKHLITATGQRVTLRCSPRSGDLSVYWYQQSLDQGLQFLIQYYNGEERAKGNILERFSAQQFPDLHSELNLSSLELGDSALYFCASSGVGGGGRGLEAFFGQGTRLTVV.

This rearrangement joins TRBV27 to TRBJ2-1, with 13 bases identical to TRBD2. V was clipped by 3 bases and J by 7 bases; unmatched bases: 12. CDR3 length: 18 amino acids. The germline V gene encodes CDR1 MNHEY and CDR2 SMNVEV (reference sequence). Here the CDR3 DNA reads TGTGCCAGCAGTTTTCTCGGGACTAGCGGGGTGACAGGGAATGAGCAGTTCTTC. Its protein product is CASSFLGTSGVTGNEQFF.

On this clone itself: In the same sample, other DNA sequences code for this CDR3. The rearrangement links TRBV5-1 to TRBJ2-1; D is unclear. V lost 3 bases to trimming and J lost 5 bases, with 3 bases between them. The V gene's germline CDR1 is SGHRS and CDR2 YFSETQ. The CDR3 totals 11 residues. The CDR3 here is CASSYNNEQFF. CDR3 sequence (DNA): TGCGCCAGCAGCTACAACAATGAGCAGTTCTTC.

This clone was seen a few times. The chain couples TRBV5-4 to TRBJ2-2; D unclear. The CDR3 runs 15 residues. CDR1 is SGHNT and CDR2 is YYREEE in the germline V gene (reference sequence). With 5 bases removed from V and 0 bases from J, the gap between germline ends came to 11 bases. CDR3 amino acids: CASRSTEANTGELFF. The CDR3 DNA is TGTGCCAGCAGATCCACCGAGGCGAACACCGGGGAGCTGTTTTTT.

CDR3 region: CAIPALAGYEQYF. CDR3 nucleotides: TGTGCCATTCCCGCGCTAGCCGGGTACGAGCAGTACTTC. This rearrangement joins TRBV6-1 to TRBJ2-7; D may be TRBD2 (5 bases). The CDR3 extends over 13 amino acids. Germline V gene lookup returns CDR1 MNHNS and CDR2 SASEGT. The V end lost 10 bases, the J end lost 4 bases, and 17 bases lay between the germline ends.

The chain joins TRBV4-2 to TRBJ2-7, with D perhaps TRBD1 (5 bases). Trimming pared 0 bases from V and 3 bases from J, leaving 6 bases between. Germline V gene sequence: CDR1 LGHNA, CDR2 YNFKEQ. The CDR3 is 13 residues long. This CDR3 is CASSQEDSYEQYF. CDR3 nucleotide sequence: TGTGCCAGCAGCCAAGAAGACAGCTACGAGCAGTACTTC.

A few counts support this clone. J is TRBJ2-2 and V is TRBV7-9, with a weak D call TRBD1 (5 bases). CDR3 length: 15 amino acids. The germline V gene encodes CDR1 SEHNR and CDR2 FQNEAQ (reference sequence). Trimming stripped 1 base from V and 7 bases from J, with 13 bases between. Here the CDR3 reads CASSLEGPRVGELFF. The CDR3 bases are TGTGCCAGCAGCTTAGAGGGGCCCCGTGTCGGGGAGCTGTTTTTT. Full variable domain (missing parts from reference TRBV7-9 and TRBJ2-2): DTGVSQNPRHKITKRGQNVTFRCDPISEHNRLYWYRQTLGQGPEFLTYFQNEAQLEKSRLLSDRFSAERPKGSFSTLEIQRTEQGDSAMYLCASSLEGPRVGELFFGEGSRLTVL.

The chain employs TRBV9 and TRBJ2-5; D not resolved. Gene TRBJ2-7 matches the end of the DNA better, so the J call may be wrong. Germline V gene sequence: CDR1 SGDLS, CDR2 YYNGEE. This CDR3 contains 13 residues. The CDR3 coding sequence is TGTGCCAGCAGCGGCGGCGGTTCCTACGAGCAGTACTTC. This gives the protein CASSGGGSYEQYF.

This chain uses TRBV29-1 with TRBJ1-4, with D unresolved. V dropped 4 bases and J dropped 0 bases, with 3 bases sitting between them. The CDR3 consists of 12 residues. In germline, CDR1 is SQVTM, CDR2 ANQGSEA. The CDR3 here is CSVAATNEKLFF. CDR3 sequence (DNA): TGCAGCGTTGCTGCAACTAATGAAAAACTGTTTTTT.

Only a few counts were recorded for this clone. The genes are TRBV7-2 and TRBJ2-5, with D perhaps TRBD2 (5 bases). Trimming took 8 bases from V and 4 from J, leaving 17 bases between them. This CDR3 contains 14 residues. Per the germline V gene, CDR1 is SGHTA and CDR2 is FQGNSA. CDR3 protein: CASHFKGEGETQYF. The CDR3 coding sequence is TGTGCCAGCCATTTTAAAGGCGAGGGAGAGACCCAGTACTTC. Combining the CDR3 with reference TRBV7-2 and TRBJ2-5 gives the whole variable domain GAGVSQSPSNKVTEKGKDVELRCDPISGHTALYWYRQSLGQGLEFLIYFQGNSAPDKSGLPSDRFSAERTGGSVSTLTIQRTQQEDSAVYLCASHFKGEGETQYFGPGTRLLVL.

The CDR3 here is CASSLGLAGNTGELFF. The CDR3 DNA reads as TGTGCCAGCAGCTTAGGACTAGCCGGAAACACCGGGGAGCTGTTTTTT. V usage is TRBV7-2 and J usage is TRBJ2-2; TRBD2 matches 7 bases. The CDR3 is made up of 16 amino acids. Trimming took 1 base from V and 2 from J; bases not matched to a gene: 4. Looked up from germline, CDR1 is SGHTA and CDR2 is FQGNSA.

The V and J genes are TRBV7-8 and TRBJ1-6; D is unclear. Germline CDR1 is SGHVS and CDR2 is FQNEAQ. The CDR3 has 15 residues. Trimming took 1 base from V and 7 from J, leaving 11 bases between them. CDR3: CASSLVVQANSPLHF. In nucleotides, the CDR3 is TGTGCCAGCAGCTTAGTAGTGCAAGCCAATTCACCCCTCCACTTT.